The T cell receptor beta chain described here comes from a study of radiotherapy plus CTLA-4 blockade in lung cancer. Looking at the study overall: Disease control reached more than 30%, with objective responses in 15% to 20%. Study-wide results and caveats: TCR clones of tumor origin grew in blood after radiotherapy plus ipilimumab.

Assay: immunoSEQ multiplex PCR; the TCRdb copy retains only in-frame clones and omits some. The data contain 120,000 or so clones, about four fifths of them singletons. As for this clone: Its antigen is still unknown.

Each patient with chemo-refractory metastatic non-small-cell lung cancer was treated with focal radiation plus CTLA-4 blockade using ipilimumab. V dropped 4 bases and J dropped 4 bases, with 9 bases sitting between them. This CDR3 region has 13 residues. CDR1 is SGHDN, CDR2 FVKESK, per germline. The chain employs TRBV14 and TRBJ2-3; no clear D gene. The material was peripheral blood, obtained from a patient treated with radiotherapy plus ipilimumab. This sequence was found in a human donor with non-small cell lung cancer who had a partial response to radiotherapy plus ipilimumab. The CDR3 DNA is TGTGCCAGCAGCCGAGGCGTGGCAGATACGCAGTATTTT. The encoded protein is CASSRGVADTQYF.